What follows are 23 T cell receptor beta chains derived from one specimen sequenced in a study of cytomegalovirus exposure and HLA in healthy donors. The PCR made use of 60 Vbeta and 13 Jbeta primers. Data came from immunoSEQ multiplex PCR; TCRdb stores just in-frame clones and leaves some out. The sample lists some 110,000 clones, roughly 80% occurring once. Sequenced: PBMCs. These TCRs come from a man aged 30-40 years in good health and CMV-seropositive.

This clone has just one count. The chain has TRBV5-1 and TRBJ2-3; 7 bases map to TRBD2. With 4 bases clipped from V and 2 bases from J, the junction kept 4 bases outside the gene matches. CDR1 SGHRS and CDR2 YFSETQ come from the germline V gene. The CDR3 runs 14 residues. The CDR3 here is CASSLRGTTDTQYF. CDR3 nucleotides: TGCGCCAGCAGCCTGCGGGGGACCACAGATACGCAGTATTTT.

The chain couples TRBV5-6 to TRBJ2-5, with D perhaps TRBD2 (5 bases). Germline CDR1 and CDR2: SGHDT and YYEEEE. The V end was cut by 1 base, the J end by 3 bases, with 7 bases between. The CDR3 runs 13 residues. CDR3 amino acids: CASSLIAKETQYF. The CDR3, as DNA: TGTGCCAGCAGCTTGATAGCGAAAGAGACCCAGTACTTC.

This chain joins TRBV28 and TRBJ1-2; 8 bases match TRBD1. This CDR3 region has 17 residues. The V and J ends lost 6 bases and 3 bases, in that order; junction bases with no gene match: 15. Germline V CDR1 and CDR2: MDHEN, SYDVKM. The CDR3 protein is CASRGLREDREDYGYTF. CDR3 DNA: TGTGCCAGCAGGGGCCTCCGAGAGGACAGGGAGGACTATGGCTACACCTTC.

The CDR3 loop is CASSPIDRIGGNTIYF. The CDR3 nucleotides read TGTGCCAGCAGCCCCATAGACAGGATTGGAGGAAACACCATATATTTT. This chain connects TRBV7-6 to TRBJ1-3; weak D call: TRBD1 (6 bases). The CDR3 covers 16 residues. The V end was cut by 5 bases, the J end by 4 bases, with 18 bases between. The germline CDR1 and CDR2 sequences are SGHVS and FNYEAQ.

This clone was counted a single time. The V call is TRBV9, the J call TRBJ2-7; 7 positions match TRBD1. Germline assignment: CDR1 SGDLS and CDR2 YYNGEE. J lost 3 bases, V lost 4 bases, and 16 bases had no gene match. CDR3 length equals 17 residues. The CDR3 reads CASSSSGTEEGNYEQYF. The CDR3 DNA sequence: TGTGCCAGCAGCTCATCCGGGACAGAAGAGGGAAACTACGAGCAGTACTTC.

J is TRBJ2-7 and V is TRBV6-5; D might be TRBD2 (5 bases). The CDR3 runs to 12 residues. Trimming shortened V by 5 bases and J by 4 bases, and 9 bases separated the two germline ends. Germline V gives CDR1 MNHEY, CDR2 SVGAGI. CDR3 residues: CASSERRYEQYV. The CDR3 coding sequence is TGTGCCAGCAGTGAAAGGAGGTACGAGCAGTACGTC.

This rearrangement joins TRBV7-9 to TRBJ2-5; 10 bases match TRBD2. With V trimmed by 5 bases and J by 4 bases, 7 bases remained unmatched. The CDR3 consists of 15 residues. Germline values: CDR1 SEHNR, CDR2 FQNEAQ (reference sequence). Written as DNA, the CDR3 is TGTGCCAGCAGCCACGGAGCGGGAGGGCCAGAGACCCAGTACTTC. This translates into CASSHGAGGPETQYF.

The chain employs TRBV4-1 and TRBJ2-1; perhaps TRBD1 as D (6 bases). The CDR3 spans 19 residues. Germline V gene data show CDR1 as MGHRA and CDR2 as YSYEKL. V was shortened by 2 bases and J by 0 bases, with 20 bases between the two germline ends. The CDR3 sequence is CASSQLPTGIYSSYNEQFF. CDR3 in DNA: TGCGCCAGCAGCCAACTCCCAACAGGGATCTACAGCTCCTACAATGAGCAGTTCTTC.

This clone occurred once. The J gene is TRBJ1-1, the V gene TRBV7-6; D is undetermined. V was shortened by 0 bases and J by 0 bases, with 8 bases between the two germline ends. The CDR3 runs 15 residues. In germline, CDR1 is SGHVS, CDR2 FNYEAQ. CDR3 coding DNA: TGTGCCAGCAGCTTAGCGCTCGGGATGAACACTGAAGCTTTCTTT. Amino acid sequence: CASSLALGMNTEAFF.

This chain joins TRBV18 and TRBJ2-7, with TRBD1 matching over 8 bases. V lost 1 base, J lost 3 bases, and 5 bases stayed unmatched. The CDR3 totals 15 residues. CDR1 and CDR2 (germline): KGHSH, LQKENI. DNA for the CDR3: TGTGCCAGCTCACCACTAGGACAGGGAGGCTACGAGCAGTACTTC. It yields the protein CASSPLGQGGYEQYF. Full variable domain (rest looked up from reference TRBV18 and TRBJ2-7): NAGVMQNPRHLVRRRGQEARLRCSPMKGHSHVYWYRQLPEEGLKFMVYLQKENIIDESGMPKERFSAEFPKEGPSILRIQQVVRGDSAAYFCASSPLGQGGYEQYFGPGTRLTVT.

CDR3 protein: CASSEVIAQRETQYF. The CDR3 bases are TGTGCCAGCAGTGAAGTGATCGCTCAACGGGAGACCCAGTACTTC. V usage is TRBV6-1 and J usage is TRBJ2-5; no reliable D call. The CDR3 covers 15 residues. Trimming took off 1 base at V and 5 bases at J, with 14 bases between the two ends. Germline assignment: CDR1 MNHNS and CDR2 SASEGT.

The genes are TRBV6-1 and TRBJ1-1; D might be TRBD1 (5 bases). The V gene lost 5 bases and the J gene lost 1 base, with 11 bases spanning the gap. CDR3 size: 14 residues. Looked up from germline, CDR1 is MNHNS and CDR2 is SASEGT. The CDR3 here is CASSLGTGNTEAFF. In DNA form, the CDR3 reads TGTGCCAGCAGTTTAGGAACAGGGAACACTGAAGCTTTCTTT.

The chain joins TRBV2 to TRBJ1-2; D perhaps matches TRBD1 (5 bases). The CDR3 covers 15 residues. V lost 6 bases and J lost 0, with 14 bases in between. Germline lookup yields CDR1 SNHLY and CDR2 FYNNEI. The CDR3 is CASRLDNPPNYGYTF. For the CDR3, the DNA is TGTGCCAGCAGGCTGGACAACCCGCCTAACTATGGCTACACCTTC.

The chain uses TRBV10-2 and TRBJ2-7, with 10 bases matching TRBD2. The CDR3 runs to 13 residues. Germline loops: CDR1 WSHSY, CDR2 SAAADI. Trimming removed 7 bases from V and 2 bases from J; junction bases left unmatched: 2. In DNA form, the CDR3 reads TGCGCCAGCACGAGCGGGGGGGCCTACGAGCAGTACTTC. Amino acid sequence: CASTSGGAYEQYF.

A remark on this clone: One end of the junction does not line up with germline, which may come from a read error. The chain carries TRBV2 and TRBJ1-2, with 10 bases lining up with TRBD1. The germline gives CDR1 SNHLY, CDR2 FYNNEI. The CDR3 covers 14 residues. The CDR3 DNA reads as TGTGTCAGCCTACTTGACAGGGGGCAATCTGGCTACACCTTC. Amino acid sequence: CVSLLDRGQSGYTF.

The J gene is TRBJ2-1, the V gene TRBV29-1, with D perhaps matching TRBD1 (5 bases). Trimming shortened V by 4 bases and J by 0 bases, and 10 bases separated the two germline ends. Looked up from germline, CDR1 is SQVTM and CDR2 is ANQGSEA. CDR3 length: 14 amino acids. The CDR3 loop reads CSVGGTGSYNEQFF. DNA for the CDR3: TGCAGCGTTGGGGGAACAGGCTCCTACAATGAGCAGTTCTTC.

This clone was counted only a few times. This chain links TRBV16 with TRBJ2-5; TRBD1 might be the D (5 bases). The J call may be wrong; the DNA end is better matched by TRBJ2-7. The CDR3 loop spans 15 amino acids. From germline, CDR1 is KGHSY and CDR2 FQNENV. This CDR3 reads CASSQSPGISYEQYF. The DNA for the CDR3 is TGTGCCAGCAGCCAATCCCCAGGGATCTCCTACGAGCAGTACTTC.

V is TRBV2 and J is TRBJ1-1, with 9 bases aligning to TRBD1. The length of the CDR3 is 18 residues. CDR1 is SNHLY, CDR2 FYNNEI, per germline. With V trimmed by 5 bases and J by 1 base, 14 bases remained unmatched. The DNA of the CDR3 is TGTGCCAGCAGTCCACCCTTGGGACAGGGTACTGGGAACACTGAAGCTTTCTTT. Its translation is CASSPPLGQGTGNTEAFF. The entire variable domain, with the rest obtained from reference TRBV2 and TRBJ1-1, is as follows: EPEVTQTPSHQVTQMGQEVILRCVPISNHLYFYWYRQILGQKVEFLVSFYNNEISEKSEIFDDQFSVERPDGSNFTLKIRSTKLEDSAMYFCASSPPLGQGTGNTEAFFGQGTRLTVV.

The V call is TRBV9, the J call TRBJ2-2; TRBD2 aligns across 9 bases. This CDR3 spans 15 amino acids. Germline loops: CDR1 SGDLS, CDR2 YYNGEE. V was pared by 4 bases and J by 8 bases, with 9 bases of the junction left unmatched. CDR3 amino acids: CASSTRTSAIGELFF. The DNA of the CDR3 is TGTGCCAGCAGCACCCGGACTAGCGCGATAGGGGAGCTGTTTTTT.

This clone was seen once. The chain employs TRBV9 and TRBJ1-3; D possibly corresponds to TRBD1 (5 bases). V was trimmed by 0 bases and J by 5 bases, leaving 9 bases between them. The length of the CDR3 is 14 residues. The V gene's germline CDR1 is SGDLS and CDR2 YYNGEE. In DNA form, the CDR3 reads TGTGCCAGCAGCGTAGGAGCAGGGCGAAACACCATATATTTT. Its protein is CASSVGAGRNTIYF.

V usage is TRBV27 and J usage is TRBJ2-3; a possible D gene is TRBD2 (6 bases). The length of the CDR3 is 16 residues. Trimming left V 0 bases short and J 0 bases short, with 10 bases between. Germline V lookup: CDR1 MNHEY, CDR2 SMNVEV (reference sequence). CDR3 sequence reads: CASSLSFSGSTDTQYF. As DNA, the CDR3 is TGTGCCAGCAGTTTATCGTTTAGCGGCAGCACAGATACGCAGTATTTT.

The chain uses TRBV13 and TRBJ2-7; a weak D match, TRBD2 (5 bases). The CDR3 consists of 17 residues. V lost 0 bases and J 0 bases, leaving 15 bases between the germline ends. From germline, CDR1 is PRHDT and CDR2 FYEKMQ (reference sequence). CDR3 sequence reads: CASSLGLRSGSSYEQYV. Written as DNA, the CDR3 is TGTGCCAGCAGCTTAGGCCTTCGTAGTGGGAGCTCCTACGAGCAGTACGTC.

V gene TRBV5-1 combines with J gene TRBJ2-7; 8 bases align to TRBD1. V lost 4 bases to trimming and J lost 2 bases; unmatched junction nucleotides: 11. Germline V gene data show CDR1 as SGHRS and CDR2 as YFSETQ. The CDR3 has 16 amino acids. CDR3 region: CASSKLPGTGAYEQYF. As DNA, the CDR3 is TGCGCCAGCAGCAAGCTGCCCGGGACAGGAGCCTACGAGCAGTACTTC.